The clone carrying this T cell receptor beta chain was detected a few times. Its antigen is as yet unknown. The record originates from a study of T-cell reconstitution after alpha-beta-depleted transplantation in children. Study-wide results and caveats: T-cell counts and diversity at one year following transplant were attributed mainly to newly produced T cells.

CDR1 and CDR2 (germline): MNHEY, SMNVEV (reference sequence). The V gene lost 5 bases and the J gene lost 7 bases, with 29 bases spanning the gap. The CDR3 runs to 18 residues. It was with unique molecular identifiers that the TCRbeta library was prepared. TCRdb ran MiXCR on the PCR reads and lists one entry per CDR3 protein. This table holds 500,000 to 650,000 distinct CDR3 sequences, roughly 11% found once. Material: PBMCs, mostly from graft donor cells, obtained 180 days after TCRalphabeta/CD19-depleted stem cell transplant. This clonotype originated in a female patient aged 2-9 years who had a stem cell transplant for aplastic anemia, so the T cells may come from the graft donor. This chain uses TRBV27 with TRBJ2-5; D is perhaps TRBD1 (6 bases). Here the CDR3 reads CASSMRGSAQTGLGTQYF. The CDR3 DNA is TGTGCCAGCAGTATGAGGGGCTCAGCCCAGACAGGTCTAGGGACCCAGTACTTC.